Described below is a single T cell receptor beta chain sequence and its context. This specimen comes from a study of PD-L1 blockade in urothelial cancer. Study overall: Prior regimens of chemotherapy numbered 0 to 3 per patient. Blood underwent analysis 3 weeks (second dose) and 6 weeks after treatment began.

Time point here: peripheral blood 6 weeks after treatment start. Patients in the study were battling locally advanced or metastatic urothelial carcinoma. Between 1 and 8 samples per patient were obtained, pretreatment and on-treatment. J lost 10 bases, V lost 1 base, and 8 bases had no gene match. This CDR3 spans 15 amino acids. Germline V gives CDR1 LGHNA, CDR2 YSLEER. Profiling relied on immunoSEQ multiplex PCR, and the TCRdb table lists in-frame clones only, not all of them. The table shows around 110,000 clones, with approximately 89% occurring only once. This receptor was obtained from a man between 60 and 75 years old with urothelial cancer. This chain uses TRBV4-3 with TRBJ2-1; 9 bases line up with TRBD2. The sample in question was PBMCs, obtained around atezolizumab (anti-PD-L1) treatment. DNA of the CDR3: TGCGCCAGCAGCCAAGTCTTCCTAGCGGGGTACGAGCAGTTCTTC. Its protein is CASSQVFLAGYEQFF.